This T cell receptor beta chain is drawn from a study of cytomegalovirus exposure and HLA in healthy donors. Study-level results: Among CMV-associated TCR beta chains, most appeared HLA-restricted in a later analysis.

The germline CDR1 and CDR2 sequences are SGHAT and FQNNGV. J was trimmed by 4 bases and V by 3 bases; bases with no gene match: 13. CDR3 size: 17 residues. For this clone: Its antigen remains unknown.

Use of 60 Vbeta and 13 Jbeta primers characterized the PCR. Profiling relied on immunoSEQ multiplex PCR, and the TCRdb table lists in-frame clones only, not all of them. Of under 200,000 clones in the sample, 65% to 85% were seen once. The sample comprised PBMCs. This chain joins TRBV11-2 and TRBJ2-3; 7 nucleotides agree with TRBD2. The sequence was collected from a male donor in good health and CMV-seropositive. The CDR3 here is CASSFDTWAGRADTQYF. The CDR3 DNA follows: TGTGCCAGCAGCTTTGACACCTGGGCGGGGAGGGCAGATACGCAGTATTTT. Supplemented by reference TRBV11-2 and TRBJ2-3, the full variable domain reads EAGVAQSPRYKIIEKRQSVAFWCNPISGHATLYWYQQILGQGPKLLIQFQNNGVVDDSQLPKDRFSAERLKGVDSTLKIQPAKLEDSAVYLCASSFDTWAGRADTQYFGPGTRLTVL.